Listed below are T cell receptor beta chains from one sample, sequenced in a study of OX40 agonist ivuxolimab in advanced cancers. TCRdb's copy holds only in-frame clones and misses some; the assay was immunoSEQ multiplex PCR. The sample includes about 76,000 clones, about 85% of them seen just once. This specimen was CD4+ or CD8+ T cells sorted from blood, taken in a trial of the OX40 agonist ivuxolimab. Source of these receptors: an adult with an advanced solid tumor such as melanoma, head and neck, liver or kidney cancer. The CDR3 runs from the conserved cysteine through the conserved F or W. D genes are given only for firm matches. Size values are once, few and many counts, or a class for expanded clones, and some rows have none.

CDR3: CASSNSGGSYNEQFF
DNA: TGTGCCAGCAGCAACTCGGGGGGGTCCTACAATGAGCAGTTCTTC
V: TRBV28
size: NA
J: TRBJ2-1
length: 15
D: TRBD2

CDR3: CASSQDAVISNQPQHF
DNA: TGCGCCAGCAGCCAAGACGCTGTTATATCCAATCAGCCCCAGCATTTT
V: TRBV4-3
size: NA
J: TRBJ1-5
length: 16
D: NA

CDR3: CASSERGQGYEQYF
DNA: TGTGCCAGCAGTGAAAGAGGACAGGGCTACGAGCAGTACTTC
V: TRBV6-5
size: NA
J: TRBJ2-7
length: 14
D: TRBD1

CDR3: CASSREINNEQFF
DNA: TGTGCCAGCAGTCGAGAAATTAACAATGAGCAGTTCTTC
V: TRBV6-4
size: NA
J: TRBJ2-1
length: 13
D: NA

CDR3: CSVGGSTANYGYTF
DNA: TGCAGCGTTGGCGGCAGCACAGCTAACTATGGCTACACCTTC
V: TRBV29-1
size: NA
J: TRBJ1-2
length: 14
D: NA

CDR3: CASKQGGWGRGNTEAFF
DNA: TGTGCCAGTAAGCAAGGAGGGTGGGGAAGGGGGAACACTGAAGCTTTCTTT
V: TRBV19
size: NA
J: TRBJ1-1
length: 17
D: NA

CDR3: CAQGGQGYGYTF
DNA: TGTGCCCAAGGGGGACAGGGCTATGGCTACACCTTC
V: TRBV2
size: few
J: TRBJ1-2
length: 12
D: TRBD1

CDR3: CASSPHGDSNTEAFF
DNA: TGCGCCAGCAGCCCCCACGGGGATTCGAACACTGAAGCTTTCTTT
V: TRBV5-1
size: NA
J: TRBJ1-1
length: 15
D: NA

CDR3: CARWGITNYGYTF
DNA: TGTGCCAGATGGGGAATAACTAACTATGGCTACACCTTC
V: TRBV2
size: NA
J: TRBJ1-2
length: 13
D: NA

CDR3: CASSLYGGLSNEQFF
DNA: TGTGCCAGCAGTTTATACGGGGGACTCTCCAATGAGCAGTTCTTC
V: TRBV28
size: NA
J: TRBJ2-1
length: 15
D: NA

CDR3: CAWSRVLTNYGYTF
DNA: TGTGCCTGGAGTCGAGTGTTAACTAACTATGGCTACACCTTC
V: TRBV30
size: NA
J: TRBJ1-2
length: 14
D: NA

CDR3: CSAVKYGYTF
DNA: TGCAGTGCTGTAAAGTATGGCTACACCTTC
V: TRBV20-1
size: NA
J: TRBJ1-2
length: 10
D: NA

CDR3: CASSLQGSNTGELFF
DNA: TGCGCCAGCAGCTTGCAAGGGTCAAACACCGGGGAGCTGTTTTTT
V: TRBV5-1
size: NA
J: TRBJ2-2
length: 15
D: NA

CDR3: CASSPSGLRGSRGTEAFF
DNA: TGTGCCAGCAGCCCCTCCGGGTTACGGGGAAGCCGCGGCACTGAAGCTTTCTTT
V: TRBV4-2
size: NA
J: TRBJ1-1
length: 18
D: NA

CDR3: CASSLSGTKYQETQYF
DNA: TGTGCCAGTAGTTTGAGCGGGACAAAATACCAAGAGACCCAGTACTTC
V: TRBV19
size: NA
J: TRBJ2-5
length: 16
D: NA

CDR3: CASSPSIASGNEQFF
DNA: TGTGCCAGCTCACCATCTATAGCTAGCGGGAATGAGCAGTTCTTC
V: TRBV18
size: few
J: TRBJ2-1
length: 15
D: TRBD2

CDR3: CASSLGQGNTEAFF
DNA: TGTGCCAGCAGCTTAGGTCAGGGGAACACTGAAGCTTTCTTT
V: TRBV7-8
size: NA
J: TRBJ1-1
length: 14
D: NA

CDR3: CASSLASEDTQYF
DNA: TGTGCCAGCAGCTTAGCAAGCGAGGATACGCAGTATTTT
V: TRBV7-2
size: NA
J: TRBJ2-3
length: 13
D: NA

CDR3: CASSWTGGEAFF
DNA: TGTGCCAGCAGTTGGACAGGGGGAGAAGCTTTCTTT
V: TRBV6-5
size: once
J: TRBJ1-1
length: 12
D: TRBD1

CDR3: CASSPARAVYNEQFF
DNA: TGTGCCAGCAGCCCCGCTCGAGCGGTTTACAATGAGCAGTTCTTC
V: TRBV7-3
size: NA
J: TRBJ2-1
length: 15
D: NA

CDR3: CASSQDPSGSGASYEQYF
DNA: TGCGCCAGCAGCCAAGATCCCTCAGGTAGCGGGGCCTCCTACGAGCAGTACTTC
V: TRBV4-3
size: once
J: TRBJ2-7
length: 18
D: TRBD2